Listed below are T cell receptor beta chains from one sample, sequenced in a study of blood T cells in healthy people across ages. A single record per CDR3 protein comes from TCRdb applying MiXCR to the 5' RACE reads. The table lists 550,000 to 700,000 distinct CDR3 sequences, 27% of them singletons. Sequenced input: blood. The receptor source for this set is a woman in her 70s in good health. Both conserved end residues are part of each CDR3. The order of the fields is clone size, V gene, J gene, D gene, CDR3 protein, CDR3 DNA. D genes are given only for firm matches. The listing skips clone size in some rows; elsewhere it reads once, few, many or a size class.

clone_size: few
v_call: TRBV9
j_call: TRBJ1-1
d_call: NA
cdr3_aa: CASSAPEAFF
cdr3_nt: TGTGCCAGCAGCGCCCCTGAAGCTTTCTTT

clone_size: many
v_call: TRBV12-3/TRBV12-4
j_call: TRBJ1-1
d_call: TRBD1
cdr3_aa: CASSLSRGRTAFF
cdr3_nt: TGTGCCAGCAGTTTGAGCAGGGGGAGGACAGCTTTCTTT

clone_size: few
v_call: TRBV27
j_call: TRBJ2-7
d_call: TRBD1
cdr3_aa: CASSYRPGQGYIEQYF
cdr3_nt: TGTGCCAGCAGTTACCGCCCGGGACAGGGTTATATCGAGCAGTACTTC

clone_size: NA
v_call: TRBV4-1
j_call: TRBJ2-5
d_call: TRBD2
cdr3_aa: CASSQARLAGENQETQYF
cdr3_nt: TGCGCCAGCAGCCAAGCTAGACTAGCGGGGGAGAACCAAGAGACCCAGTACTTC

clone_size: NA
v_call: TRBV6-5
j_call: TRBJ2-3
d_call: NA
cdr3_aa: CASSYSDSTDTQYF
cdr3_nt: TGTGCCAGCAGTTACTCCGATAGCACAGATACGCAGTATTTT

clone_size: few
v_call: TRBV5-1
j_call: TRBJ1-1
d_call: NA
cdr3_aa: CASSLGTRTEAFF
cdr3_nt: TGCGCCAGCAGCTTGGGGACGCGCACTGAAGCTTTCTTT

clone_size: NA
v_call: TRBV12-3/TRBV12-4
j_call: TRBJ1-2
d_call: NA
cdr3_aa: CASSLAMKPYGYTF
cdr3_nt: TGTGCCAGCAGTTTAGCGATGAAGCCCTATGGCTACACCTTC

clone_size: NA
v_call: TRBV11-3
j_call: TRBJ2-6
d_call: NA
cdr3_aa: CASSWKGSGANVLTF
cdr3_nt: TGTGCCAGCAGCTGGAAAGGGTCTGGGGCCAACGTCCTGACTTTC

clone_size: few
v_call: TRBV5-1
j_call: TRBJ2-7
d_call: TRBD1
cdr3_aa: CASSPDREVHEQYF
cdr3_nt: TGCGCCAGCAGCCCGGACAGGGAGGTCCACGAGCAGTACTTC

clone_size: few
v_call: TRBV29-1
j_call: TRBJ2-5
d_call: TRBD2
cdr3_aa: CGVLFPGGQETQYF
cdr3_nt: TGCGGCGTGCTATTCCCGGGAGGGCAAGAGACCCAGTACTTC

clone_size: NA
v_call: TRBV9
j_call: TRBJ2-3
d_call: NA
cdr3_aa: CASSSRTGTDTQYF
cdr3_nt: TGTGCCAGCAGCTCAAGGACAGGCACAGATACGCAGTATTTT

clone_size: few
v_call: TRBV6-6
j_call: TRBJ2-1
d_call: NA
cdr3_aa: CASSPVRGDWQFF
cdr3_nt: TGTGCCAGCAGTCCGGTTCGGGGAGATTGGCAGTTCTTC

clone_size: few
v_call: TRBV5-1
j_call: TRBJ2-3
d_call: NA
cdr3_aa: CASSLNPGSDTQYF
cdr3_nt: TGCGCCAGCAGCTTGAACCCAGGGTCAGATACGCAGTATTTT

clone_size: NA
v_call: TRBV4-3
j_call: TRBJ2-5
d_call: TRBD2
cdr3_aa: CASSQEAGGLETQYF
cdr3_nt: TGCGCCAGCAGCCAAGAAGCGGGGGGCCTGGAGACCCAGTACTTC

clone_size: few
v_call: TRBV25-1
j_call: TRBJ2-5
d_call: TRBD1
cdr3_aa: CASSGRHRTGSSSLYQETQYF
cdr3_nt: TGTGCCAGCAGTGGCCGACACAGGACAGGGTCCAGTTCTTTGTACCAAGAGACCCAGTACTTC

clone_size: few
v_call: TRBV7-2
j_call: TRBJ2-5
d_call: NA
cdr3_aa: CASTSLTRETQYF
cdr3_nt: TGTGCCAGCACCTCCCTCACCAGGGAGACCCAGTACTTC

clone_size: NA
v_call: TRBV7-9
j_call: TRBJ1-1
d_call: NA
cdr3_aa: CASSTLRPEAFF
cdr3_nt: TGTGCCAGCAGCACATTAAGACCTGAAGCTTTCTTT

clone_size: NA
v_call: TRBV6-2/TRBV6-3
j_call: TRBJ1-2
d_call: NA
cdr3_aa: CASSYQGWSGYTF
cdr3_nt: TGTGCCAGCAGTTACCAGGGGTGGAGTGGCTACACCTTC

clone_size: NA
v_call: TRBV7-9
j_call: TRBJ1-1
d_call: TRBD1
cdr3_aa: CASSLGDSIEAFF
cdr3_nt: TGTGCCAGCAGCCTGGGGGACAGCATAGAAGCTTTCTTT

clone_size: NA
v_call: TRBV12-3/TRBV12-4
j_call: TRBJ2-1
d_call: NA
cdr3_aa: CASSPQRGEQFF
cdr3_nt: TGTGCCAGCAGTCCCCAAAGAGGGGAGCAGTTCTTC

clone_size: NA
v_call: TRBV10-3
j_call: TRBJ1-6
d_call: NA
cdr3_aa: CAISESKQGNSPLHF
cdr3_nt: TGTGCCATCAGTGAGTCGAAACAAGGGAATTCACCCCTCCACTTT

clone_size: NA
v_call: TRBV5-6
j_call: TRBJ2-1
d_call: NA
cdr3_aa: CASSVDLHGVLGQFF
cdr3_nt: TGTGCCAGCAGCGTAGATCTCCACGGGGTCCTAGGGCAGTTCTTC

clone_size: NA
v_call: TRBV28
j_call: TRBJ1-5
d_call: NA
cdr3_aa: CASSLQGAYNQPQHF
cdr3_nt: TGTGCCAGCAGTTTACAGGGCGCCTACAATCAGCCCCAGCATTTT

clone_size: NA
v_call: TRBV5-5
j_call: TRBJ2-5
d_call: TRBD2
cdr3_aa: CASSPTTSGTFQETQYF
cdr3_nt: TGTGCCAGCAGCCCCACGACTAGCGGGACGTTCCAAGAGACCCAGTACTTC

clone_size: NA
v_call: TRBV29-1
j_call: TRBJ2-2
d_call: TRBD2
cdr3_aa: CSVLGLAGGPVNTGELFF
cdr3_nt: TGCAGCGTTTTAGGACTAGCGGGGGGGCCGGTGAACACCGGGGAGCTGTTTTTT

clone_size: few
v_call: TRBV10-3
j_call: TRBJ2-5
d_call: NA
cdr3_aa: CAIRPGGGGQETQYF
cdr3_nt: TGTGCCATCAGACCGGGGGGCGGGGGACAAGAGACCCAGTACTTC

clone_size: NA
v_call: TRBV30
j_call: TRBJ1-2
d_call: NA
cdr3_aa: CAWSVLYTGVGYGYTF
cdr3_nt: TGTGCCTGGAGTGTACTTTATACGGGGGTCGGCTATGGCTACACCTTC